This TCR beta chain came from a study of spatial heterogeneity in lung cancer. Findings and caveats of the study: At tumor resection, ubiquitous expanded TCRs were detected in blood more often than later.

This clonotype came up many times. The target antigen is unknown. TCRdb processed the 5' RACE reads anew with MiXCR; each CDR3 protein has one entry. The table includes roughly 10,000 distinct CDR3 sequences, about 5% detected once. Time point given: sample taken at primary tumor resection. Tumor, nontumor lung or frozen PBMC supplied whole RNA that was sequenced unsorted. With V trimmed by 2 bases and J by 1 base, 8 bases remained unmatched. The CDR3 is 18 residues long. Sequencing was performed on PBMCs, taken at surgery. The clonotype originates from a male donor with early-stage non-small cell lung cancer. The gene calls are TRBV23-1 and TRBJ2-4, with 10 bases lining up with TRBD1. TRBV23-1 is an ORF, with its function uncertain. CDR3 protein: CASSQIKGQGPAKNIQYF. In nucleotides, the CDR3 is TGCGCCAGCAGTCAAATAAAGGGACAGGGGCCGGCCAAAAACATTCAGTACTTC.